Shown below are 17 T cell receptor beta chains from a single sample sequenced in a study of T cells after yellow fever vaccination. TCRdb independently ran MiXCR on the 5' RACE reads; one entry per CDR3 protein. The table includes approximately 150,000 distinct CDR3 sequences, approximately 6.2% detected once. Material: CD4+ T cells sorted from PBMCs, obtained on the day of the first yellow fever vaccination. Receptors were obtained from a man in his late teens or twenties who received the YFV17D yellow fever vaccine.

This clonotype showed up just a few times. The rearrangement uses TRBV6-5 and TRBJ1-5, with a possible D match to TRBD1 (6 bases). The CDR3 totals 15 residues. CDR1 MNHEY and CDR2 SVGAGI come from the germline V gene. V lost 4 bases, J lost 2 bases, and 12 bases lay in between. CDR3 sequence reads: CASSSTGPRNQPQHF. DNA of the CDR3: TGTGCCAGCAGTTCGACAGGCCCTCGCAATCAGCCCCAGCATTTT.

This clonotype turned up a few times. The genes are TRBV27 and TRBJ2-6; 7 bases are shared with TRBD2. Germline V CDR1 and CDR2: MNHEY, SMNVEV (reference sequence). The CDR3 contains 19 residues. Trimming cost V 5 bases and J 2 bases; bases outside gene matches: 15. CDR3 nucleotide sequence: TGTGCCAGCAGTCACCTGGGGAGGGGAGCTGGTCCTGGGGCCAACGTCCTGACTTTC. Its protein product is CASSHLGRGAGPGANVLTF.

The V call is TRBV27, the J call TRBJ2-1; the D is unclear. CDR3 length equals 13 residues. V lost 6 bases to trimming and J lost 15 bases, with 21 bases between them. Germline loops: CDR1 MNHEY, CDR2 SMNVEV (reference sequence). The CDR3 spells CASSLNALSSGFF. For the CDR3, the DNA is TGTGCCAGCAGCCTAAACGCTCTCAGTTCGGGGTTCTTC.

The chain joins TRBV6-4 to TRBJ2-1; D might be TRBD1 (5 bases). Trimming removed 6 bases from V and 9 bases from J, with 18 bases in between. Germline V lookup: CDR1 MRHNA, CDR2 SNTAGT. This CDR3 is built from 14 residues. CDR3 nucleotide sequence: TGTGCCAGCAGCGAAACCTCAGGGTGGGGTGAGCAGTTCTTC. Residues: CASSETSGWGEQFF.

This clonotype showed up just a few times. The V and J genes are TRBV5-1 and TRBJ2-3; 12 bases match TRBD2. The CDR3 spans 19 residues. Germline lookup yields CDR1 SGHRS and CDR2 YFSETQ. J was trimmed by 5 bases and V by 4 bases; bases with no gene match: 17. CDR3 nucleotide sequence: TGCGCCAGCAGCCCAAAACCCCAAGGACTAGCGGGGTTGGGAGATACGCAGTATTTT. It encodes CASSPKPQGLAGLGDTQYF.

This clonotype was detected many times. In DNA, the CDR3 is TGTGCCAGCAGCTGGACAGGGAACTATGGCTACACCTTC. Translation: CASSWTGNYGYTF. This chain links TRBV12-3 or TRBV12-4 with TRBJ1-2, with TRBD1 matching over 8 bases. This CDR3 has 13 residues. V lost 6 bases to trimming and J lost 2 bases; unmatched junction nucleotides: 2.

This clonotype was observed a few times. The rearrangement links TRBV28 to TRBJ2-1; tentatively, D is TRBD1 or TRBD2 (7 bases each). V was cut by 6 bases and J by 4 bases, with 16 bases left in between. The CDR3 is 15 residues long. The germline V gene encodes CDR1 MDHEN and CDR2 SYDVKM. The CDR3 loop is CASRATGEGYNEQFF. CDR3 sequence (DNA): TGTGCCAGCAGGGCCACAGGGGAGGGTTACAATGAGCAGTTCTTC.

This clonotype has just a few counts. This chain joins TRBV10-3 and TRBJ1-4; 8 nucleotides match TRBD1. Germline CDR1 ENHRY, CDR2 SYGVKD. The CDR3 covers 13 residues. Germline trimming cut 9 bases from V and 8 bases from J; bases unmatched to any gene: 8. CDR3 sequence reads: CAIAGQESEKLFF. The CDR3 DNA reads TGTGCCATTGCGGGACAGGAGTCCGAAAAACTGTTTTTT.

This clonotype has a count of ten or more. In DNA form, the CDR3 reads TGTGCCACCCCTCCCCCGGCGGGGGGCCTTAGCTCCTACGAGCAGTACGTC. It codes for CATPPPAGGLSSYEQYV. The chain recombines TRBV10-3 with TRBJ2-7, with 8 nucleotides matching TRBD2. CDR3 length: 17 residues. Trimming at V came to 10 bases and at J to 0 bases, leaving 17 bases not matched to a gene. Germline CDR1 and CDR2: ENHRY and SYGVKD.

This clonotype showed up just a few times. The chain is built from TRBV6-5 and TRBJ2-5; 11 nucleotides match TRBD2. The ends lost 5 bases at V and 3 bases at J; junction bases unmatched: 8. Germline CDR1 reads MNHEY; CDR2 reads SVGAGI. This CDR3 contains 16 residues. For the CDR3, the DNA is TGTGCCAGCAGTCTCGCCGGGACTAGCGGAAAAGAGACCCAGTACTTC. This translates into CASSLAGTSGKETQYF.

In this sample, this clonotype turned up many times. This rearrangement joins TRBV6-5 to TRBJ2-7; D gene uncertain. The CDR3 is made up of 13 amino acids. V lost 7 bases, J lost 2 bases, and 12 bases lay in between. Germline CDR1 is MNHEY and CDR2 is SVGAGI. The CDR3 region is CASNSPATYEQYV. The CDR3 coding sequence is TGTGCCAGCAACAGCCCGGCCACCTACGAGCAGTACGTC.

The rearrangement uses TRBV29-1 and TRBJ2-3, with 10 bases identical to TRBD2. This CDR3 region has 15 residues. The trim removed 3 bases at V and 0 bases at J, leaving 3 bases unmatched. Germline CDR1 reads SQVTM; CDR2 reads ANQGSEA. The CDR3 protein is CSVDLAGVSTDTQYF. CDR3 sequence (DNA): TGCAGCGTTGATCTAGCGGGGGTGAGCACAGATACGCAGTATTTT.

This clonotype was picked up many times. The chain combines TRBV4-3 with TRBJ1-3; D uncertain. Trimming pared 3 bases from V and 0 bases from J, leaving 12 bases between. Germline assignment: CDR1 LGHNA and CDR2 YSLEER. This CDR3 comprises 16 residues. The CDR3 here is CASSQNTIFSGNTIYF. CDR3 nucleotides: TGCGCCAGCAGCCAGAATACTATTTTCTCTGGAAACACCATATATTTT.

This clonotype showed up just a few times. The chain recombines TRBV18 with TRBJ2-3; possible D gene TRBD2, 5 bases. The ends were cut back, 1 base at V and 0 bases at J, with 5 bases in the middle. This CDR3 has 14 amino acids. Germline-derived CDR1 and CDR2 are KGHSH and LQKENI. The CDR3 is CASSPQRSTDTQYF. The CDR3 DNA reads TGTGCCAGCTCACCACAGCGGAGCACAGATACGCAGTATTTT.

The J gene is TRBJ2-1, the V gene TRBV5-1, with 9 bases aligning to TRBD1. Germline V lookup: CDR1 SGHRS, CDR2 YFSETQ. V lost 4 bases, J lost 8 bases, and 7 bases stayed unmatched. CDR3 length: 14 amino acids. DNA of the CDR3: TGCGCCAGCAGCCTGGACAGGGGAATCGATGAGCAGTTCTTC. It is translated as CASSLDRGIDEQFF.

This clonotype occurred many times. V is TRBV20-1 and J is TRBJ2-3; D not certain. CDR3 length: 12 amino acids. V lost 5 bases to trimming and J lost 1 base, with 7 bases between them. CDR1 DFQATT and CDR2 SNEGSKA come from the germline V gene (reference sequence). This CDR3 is CSAVLRTDTQYF. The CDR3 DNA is TGCAGTGCTGTCCTTCGCACAGATACGCAGTATTTT.

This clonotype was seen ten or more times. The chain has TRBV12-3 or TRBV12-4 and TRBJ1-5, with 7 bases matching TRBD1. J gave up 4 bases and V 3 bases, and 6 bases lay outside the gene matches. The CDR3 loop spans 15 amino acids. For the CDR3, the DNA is TGTGCCAGCAGTTTGGGGGACAGCCTTAATCAGCCCCAGCATTTT. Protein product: CASSLGDSLNQPQHF.